This TCR beta chain was recorded in a study of Ad26.COV2.S vaccination and SARS-CoV-2 variants. Germline V gives CDR1 SGHTA, CDR2 FQGNSA. The CDR3 consists of 15 residues. V lost 6 bases, J lost 2 bases, and 8 bases stayed unmatched. Specified treatment: about 20 received Ad26.COV2.S at low or high dose, single or two shots; roughly five received placebo; per-sample allocation not given. On day 63 after the first injection, vaccine and placebo recipients gave samples. The data were produced by immunoSEQ multiplex PCR, yet TCRdb's version contains in-frame clones alone and is incomplete. The sample shows 350,000 to 450,000 clones, about 90% of them seen only once.

The receptor was derived from a person aged 18 to 59 who received the Ad26.COV2.S COVID-19 vaccine or a placebo. The V call is TRBV7-2, the J call TRBJ2-7, with 9 bases identical to TRBD1. The sample in question was peripheral blood, obtained in a trial of Ad26.COV2.S vaccine versus placebo. The CDR3 sequence is CASSSPGQGTYEQYF. CDR3 coding DNA: TGTGCCAGCAGTTCTCCGGGACAGGGAACCTACGAGCAGTACTTC.